Listed here is a single T cell receptor beta chain. Germline V gives CDR1 LGHNA, CDR2 YSLEER. Trimming pared 0 bases from V and 5 bases from J, leaving 13 bases between. CDR3 size: 15 residues. These data come from a study of blood T cell repertoires in COVID-19. On the study more broadly: Collection of acute and convalescent COVID-19 samples took place in the United States, Italy and Spain. Sources were T cells, B-cell-depleted T cells, or PBMCs; the material itself was cDNA or gDNA.

Methods used by the authors: Amplification of reference gene primers provided the estimated nucleated cell counts. Repertoires were generated with immunoSEQ multiplex PCR, while TCRdb's copy carries only in-frame clones and drops some. The DNA gave D and trimming, while V, J and clone size come from that table. In the table there are approximately 190,000 clones, about 88% of which are singletons. The clonotype was recovered from a man between 35 and 55 years old with active or convalescent COVID-19. The chain has TRBV4-3 and TRBJ1-1, with D maybe TRBD1 (5 bases). Sequencing was done on a sample of peripheral blood. The CDR3 reads CASSQEDRGRTEAFF. The CDR3 DNA sequence: TGCGCCAGCAGCCAAGAGGATCGGGGGAGGACTGAAGCTTTCTTT.